The rows below give T cell receptor beta chains drawn from one sample of a study of shared clonotypes between healthy human individuals. The method was immunoSEQ multiplex PCR; TCRdb's version includes in-frame clones alone and lacks a portion of them. The sample carries about 2 million clones, 85% to 95% recorded once. Material: naive CD4+ T cells sorted from blood. The receptors shown here come from a young man in good health. CDR3s leave out the opening cysteine and the closing phenylalanine or tryptophan.

>TRBV7-7
ASSLVGQLGQETQY
>TRBV12-5
ASGSSVADTQY
>TRBV5-1
ASSLGTPQYGYT
>TRBV6-5
ASTSLGGGEKLF
>TRBV19
ASSTQSAGNTEAF
>TRBV2
ASITEVGGTEAF
>TRBV29-1
SVLTSEQY
>TRBV4-3
ASSLGYAETQY
>TRBV18
ASSPPGLAEETQY
>TRBV5-1
ASSLGTSGGYTQY
>TRBV19
ASNSDASSYNSPLH
>TRBV6-1
ASSEQGGPYNEQF
>TRBV6-6
ASKSEGQGAETQY
>TRBV2
ASSVTSGRGLETQY
>TRBV11-2
ASSSSLDSIDTQY
>TRBV2
ATGQNEKLF
>TRBV7-9
ASSPIPEGQISSPLH
>TRBV2
ASSEGTGSTDTQY
>TRBV6-5
ASSFGLAGGVDTQY
>TRBV4-3
ASSQGGGANTGELF
>TRBV7-9
ASSLSTVNTEAF
>TRBV7-9
ASSFGGNYPDTQY
>TRBV5-6
ASSFAGLYGYT
>TRBV11-2
ASSFNQGHSSGRDTEAF
>TRBV9
ASSVGGADEQY
>TRBV19
ASSIGARVMNTQY
>TRBV30
AWKKLAVSTDTQY
>TRBV7-2
ASSLLSGGWYEQY
>TRBV10-1
ASSAGQGPLKLF
>TRBV4-1
ASSQRGTGAYGYT
>TRBV5-1
ASSSQATDYT
>TRBV25-1
ASCQGQGGTEAF
>TRBV7-9
ASSLDVTFLF
>TRBV11-2
ASSLVQVRGSSYNSPLH
>TRBV5-1
ASSLAVAGATDTQY
>TRBV27
ASTREGQGKGSSYNEQF
>TRBV6-5
ASSYAADQPQH
>TRBV5-1
ASSPRLAQIPGDTQY
>TRBV9
ASSVGTRNYEQY
>TRBV5-1
ASSLSGESYEKLF
>TRBV18
ASSPTGGFSYEQY
>TRBV7-2
ASSLTPHDIYYGYT
>TRBV19
ASDSTGELF